The entry that follows covers one T cell receptor beta chain sequence. The data were obtained in a study of blood T cell repertoires in COVID-19. Study in general: Samples of COVID-19 (acute and convalescent) were obtained from the United States, Italy and Spain. Nucleic acid was either cDNA or gDNA, and it came from T cells, B-cell-depleted T cells, or PBMCs.

Per the original data handling: Scientists estimated how many nucleated cells there were by amplifying reference gene primers. Some clones are missing from TCRdb's copy, which holds only in-frame ones; the method was immunoSEQ multiplex PCR. Clonal size and the V and J genes are those of that table, whereas D and trimming came from the DNA. The sample lists 200,000 to 300,000 clones, approximately 80% seen once, with roughly 6.4% in the top ten. This CDR3 is 14 amino acids long. V shed 0 bases, J shed 6 bases, and the junction held 2 bases outside the gene matches. Germline V gene sequence: CDR1 ENHRY, CDR2 SYGVKD.

The rearrangement uses TRBV10-3 and TRBJ1-2, with 9 bases matching TRBD1. The receptor's source is a woman aged 60-75 years with active or convalescent COVID-19. Material for sequencing was peripheral blood. The CDR3 DNA reads as TGTGCCATCAGTGAGTCGGGGACAGGGAATGGCTACACCTTC. It translates to CAISESGTGNGYTF.